The next 9 T cell receptor beta chains were all read from a single sample in a study of radiotherapy plus CTLA-4 blockade in lung cancer. Measured with immunoSEQ multiplex PCR; TCRdb has only the in-frame clones, and not every one. The sample consists of 65,000 to 100,000 clones, roughly four fifths of them appearing once. Sequences were derived from peripheral blood, sampled from a patient treated with radiotherapy plus ipilimumab. Receptor source: a human donor with non-small cell lung cancer who had stable disease on radiotherapy plus ipilimumab.

Regarding this clone: One junction end does not reproduce the germline sequence, and a read error may be involved. The chain uses TRBV7-7 and TRBJ2-2, with a possible D match to TRBD2 (6 bases). From germline, CDR1 is SSHAT and CDR2 FNYEAQ (reference sequence). The CDR3 consists of 15 residues. DNA for the CDR3: TGTGCTAGCAGCTTCGGGGGAAGCGGCACCGGGGAGCTGTTTTTT. It specifies CASSFGGSGTGELFF.

The J gene is TRBJ2-2, the V gene TRBV10-2; 9 nucleotides match TRBD2. CDR3 size: 17 residues. V trimming: 8 bases; J trimming: 2 bases; junction bases outside the gene matches: 12. CDR1 is WSHSY and CDR2 is SAAADI in the germline V gene. The CDR3 bases are TGCGCCAGCCCCGGGCCTAGCGGGACGAGTAACACCGGGGAGCTGTTTTTT. Translating it yields CASPGPSGTSNTGELFF.

This rearrangement joins TRBV7-8 to TRBJ2-7, with TRBD1 matching over 11 bases. Germline CDR1 reads SGHVS; CDR2 reads FQNEAQ. The junction had 7 bases not matched to a gene; V was cut back by 6 bases and J by 3 bases. The CDR3 is 15 amino acids. Here the CDR3 DNA reads TGTGCCAGCAGGAACCCGGGACAGGGGGACTACGAGCAGTACTTC. Protein: CASRNPGQGDYEQYF.

The V call is TRBV5-4, the J call TRBJ2-7, with 7 bases lining up with TRBD1. V dropped 2 bases and J dropped 5; count of bases not matched to a gene: 10. The CDR3 spans 15 residues. Per germline, CDR1 SGHNT and CDR2 YYREEE (reference sequence). CDR3 in DNA: TGTGCCAGCAGCTTAGTGAAGGGGGCGTTCCACGAGCAGTACTTC. Its translation: CASSLVKGAFHEQYF. Looking up the rest from reference TRBV5-4 and TRBJ2-7 gives the full variable domain: ETGVTQSPTHLIKTRGQQVTLRCSSQSGHNTVSWYQQALGQGPQFIFQYYREEENGRGNFPPRFSGLQFPNYSSELNVNALELDDSALYLCASSLVKGAFHEQYFGPGTRLTVT.

As for this clone: The conserved final phenylalanine or tryptophan is absent from the CDR3, which likely points to a read error. V usage is TRBV28 and J usage is TRBJ2-7; tentative D call: TRBD2 (5 bases). The germline V gene has CDR1 MDHEN and CDR2 SYDVKM. Trimming left V 2 bases short and J 0 bases short, with 11 bases between. The length of the CDR3 is 15 residues. In nucleotides, the CDR3 is TGTGCCAGCAGTTTACTTCAGCGGTCCTCCTACGAGCAGTACCTC. Its protein product is CASSLLQRSSYEQYL.

The J gene is TRBJ2-5, the V gene TRBV5-1, with a weak D call TRBD1 (6 bases). V was clipped by 6 bases and J by 6 bases, with 15 bases between them. The CDR3 runs 13 residues. Germline values: CDR1 SGHRS, CDR2 YFSETQ. Here the CDR3 reads CASNNRAGKTQYF. The DNA for the CDR3 is TGCGCCAGCAACAACAGGGCAGGAAAGACCCAGTACTTC.

CDR3 nucleotides: TGTGCCAGCAGGTCAGGGGTCGGCACCGGGGAGCTGTTTTTT. Translation gives CASRSGVGTGELFF. The V gene is TRBV7-3, the J gene TRBJ2-2; D is possibly TRBD1 (6 bases). From germline, CDR1 is SGHTA and CDR2 FQGTGA. The CDR3 covers 14 residues. The V and J ends lost 6 bases and 4 bases respectively, with 12 bases between them.

The V gene is TRBV7-8, the J gene TRBJ2-7, with D perhaps matching TRBD2 (7 bases). Germline assignment: CDR1 SGHVS and CDR2 FQNEAQ. The ends were cut back, 0 bases at V and 2 bases at J, with 14 bases in the middle. This CDR3 comprises 16 residues. This CDR3 is CASSLARGGTTYEQYF. The CDR3 coding sequence is TGTGCCAGCAGCTTAGCGAGGGGGGGGACCACCTACGAGCAGTACTTC.

V usage is TRBV9 and J usage is TRBJ1-3; weak D call: TRBD1 (5 bases). The CDR3 loop spans 17 amino acids. Germline loops: CDR1 SGDLS, CDR2 YYNGEE. V lost 4 bases and J lost 0, with 17 bases in between. CDR3 sequence reads: CASSFQGRADSGNTIYF. In DNA form, the CDR3 reads TGTGCCAGCAGCTTTCAGGGAAGGGCCGACTCTGGAAACACCATATATTTT.